Each of the 4 T cell receptor beta chains below was sequenced from the same sample in a study of regulatory T cells in long-lasting Graves disease. This sample's time point: newly diagnosed GD, antithyroid drugs for less than 3 months. PBMC-extracted RNA yielded the TCR library. Construction of TCR beta libraries relied on iRepertoire HTBI primers and on Arm-PCR targeting CDR3 regions. TCRdb reanalysed the multiplex PCR reads using MiXCR and keeps one entry per CDR3 protein. The sample records about 350,000 distinct CDR3 sequences, around 15% being singletons. The data were also submitted as part of a second study, on T cells in Graves' hyperthyroidism and ophthalmopathy.

The sequenced sample was peripheral blood mononuclear cells (PBMCs), obtained at new diagnosis, from a patient treated with antithyroid drugs. The source of these receptors is a man aged 40-49 years with Graves disease.

This chain joins TRBV13 and TRBJ2-1, with D tentatively TRBD1 (6 bases). The CDR3 is 13 residues long. The V end was cut by 5 bases, the J end by 9 bases, with 14 bases between. In germline, CDR1 is PRHDT, CDR2 FYEKMQ (reference sequence). CDR3 bases: TGTGCCAGCAGCCCAGGGGCGAGGCTTGAGCAGTTCTTC. Its translation is CASSPGARLEQFF.

This clonotype was detected many times. The chain joins TRBV13 to TRBJ2-7, with D tentatively TRBD2 (5 bases). Germline V lookup: CDR1 PRHDT, CDR2 FYEKMQ (reference sequence). The CDR3 extends over 16 amino acids. Deletions cut 5 bases from V and 2 bases from J, with 19 bases between. CDR3 loop: CASSPRAANSPYEQYF. In DNA form, the CDR3 reads TGTGCCAGCAGCCCTCGAGCGGCAAATAGCCCCTACGAGCAGTACTTC.

This clonotype was detected ten times or more. The chain carries TRBV20-1 and TRBJ2-5; 9 bases fit TRBD2. Trimming removed 3 bases from V and 4 bases from J; junction bases left unmatched: 6. Germline loops: CDR1 DFQATT, CDR2 SNEGSKA (reference sequence). CDR3 size: 14 residues. Written as DNA, the CDR3 is TGCAGTGCTAGGAGCTGGACTAGCGTAGAGACCCAGTACTTC. Translating gives CSARSWTSVETQYF.

Worth noting for this clonotype: Given a much more abundant clone one base away, this may be a read error. V and J are TRBV7-9 and TRBJ1-4; no clear D. Germline CDR1 reads SEHNR; CDR2 reads FQNEAQ (reference sequence). The length of the CDR3 is 16 residues. This CDR3 reads CAGSPSTGATNEKLFF. The CDR3 region has the DNA TGTGCCGGCAGCCCCTCGACGGGAGCCACTAATGAAAAACTGTTTTTT.